Below are 11 T cell receptor beta chains sequenced from a single sample in a study of blood T cells in healthy people across ages. A second PCR, run for about 7 to 12 cycles, used a sample-barcoded 5' primer plus a J-beta primer mix. TCRdb passed the 5' RACE reads through MiXCR, listing each CDR3 protein once. Of about 620,000 distinct CDR3 sequences listed, about 51% are singletons. The sample taken for sequencing was blood. These receptors all come from a woman of 80 years or more in good health.

Turning to this clonotype: A much larger clone differs from this one at a single base, so this may be a read error. This chain joins TRBV29-1 and TRBJ2-1, with 7 positions matching TRBD2. This CDR3 has 14 amino acids. The V gene end was trimmed by 5 bases and the J gene end by 8 bases; junction bases not matched to a gene: 12. Germline CDR1 reads SQVTM; CDR2 reads ANQGSEA. The CDR3 nucleotides are TGCAGCGTTCGGAGGAGGGAGGGCTTCGATGAGCAGTTCTTC. It codes for CSVRRREGFDEQFF.

The rearrangement uses TRBV7-2 and TRBJ2-5; the D gene is possibly TRBD1 (6 bases). The CDR3 covers 14 residues. Germline CDR1 SGHTA, CDR2 FQGNSA. V lost 6 bases, J lost 5 bases, and 16 bases lay in between. CDR3 sequence reads: CASRPARGRETQYF. CDR3 coding DNA: TGTGCCAGCAGGCCGGCCAGGGGAAGGGAGACCCAGTACTTC.

The chain combines TRBV20-1 with TRBJ2-3; no reliable D call. CDR1 DFQATT and CDR2 SNEGSKA come from the germline V gene (reference sequence). V lost 3 bases and J lost 2, with 15 bases in between. The CDR3 sequence is 15 residues long. For the CDR3, the DNA is TGCAGTGCTAGTGGGGTGAGGCTGTACACAGATACGCAGTATTTT. As protein: CSASGVRLYTDTQYF.

This sequence joins TRBV12-3 or TRBV12-4 and TRBJ2-1, with 11 bases aligning to TRBD2. Unmatched junction bases numbered 7, after V lost 5 bases and J lost 4 bases. The CDR3 extends over 16 amino acids. In nucleotides, the CDR3 is TGTGCCAGCAGTCCCCACTTAGCGGGGGGGTACAATGAGCAGTTCTTC. Amino acids: CASSPHLAGGYNEQFF.

This clonotype has just a few counts. The rearrangement joins TRBV7-9 to TRBJ2-2; D ambiguous. The germline V gene encodes CDR1 SEHNR and CDR2 FQNEAQ (reference sequence). The CDR3 contains 14 residues. Trimming stripped 5 bases from V and 1 base from J, with 8 bases between. CDR3 bases: TGTGCCAGCAGCCCGGATAAGAACACCGGGGAGCTGTTTTTT. Protein: CASSPDKNTGELFF.

V and J are TRBV12-3 or TRBV12-4 and TRBJ1-1, with a weak D call TRBD1 (6 bases). With 3 bases removed from V and 3 bases from J, the gap between germline ends came to 11 bases. This CDR3 has 14 residues. This CDR3 reads CASSFAQGYTEAFF. The CDR3 DNA reads TGTGCCAGCAGTTTTGCACAGGGCTACACTGAAGCTTTCTTT.

In this sample, this clonotype turned up once. The chain links TRBV3-1 to TRBJ1-1, with a weak D call TRBD1 (6 bases). The CDR3 covers 15 residues. Per germline, CDR1 LGHDT and CDR2 YNNKEL (reference sequence). V lost 6 bases to trimming and J lost 0 bases, with 14 bases between them. The CDR3 here is CASRGGGRMNTEAFF. CDR3 nucleotides: TGTGCCAGCAGAGGGGGGGGGCGCATGAACACTGAAGCTTTCTTT. Using reference TRBV3-1 and TRBJ1-1 for the parts outside the CDR3, the full variable domain is DTAVSQTPKYLVTQMGNDKSIKCEQNLGHDTMYWYKQDSKKFLKIMFSYNNKELIINETVPNRFSPKSPDKAHLNLHINSLELGDSAVYFCASRGGGRMNTEAFFGQGTRLTVV.

There are a few counts of this clonotype. The rearrangement links TRBV5-5 to TRBJ2-7; D remains unclear. Germline CDR1 reads SGHKS; CDR2 reads YYEKEE (reference sequence). The CDR3 has 13 amino acids. V was cut by 2 bases and J by 7 bases, with 13 bases left in between. CDR3 residues: CASSLSSGNEQYF. CDR3 DNA sequence: TGTGCCAGCAGCTTATCCTCCGGCAATGAGCAGTACTTC.

V usage is TRBV20-1 and J usage is TRBJ1-2; unclear D gene. The germline V and J ends were trimmed by 0 bases and 0 bases, with 11 bases remaining between them. Germline CDR1 reads DFQATT; CDR2 reads SNEGSKA (reference sequence). The length of the CDR3 is 15 residues. CDR3 in amino acids: CSARDLNPTNYGYTF. The CDR3 DNA is TGCAGTGCTAGAGATCTGAACCCTACTAACTATGGCTACACCTTC.

The chain recombines TRBV27 with TRBJ1-5; D unresolved. V was pared by 5 bases and J by 6 bases, with 11 bases between. CDR3 length: 13 amino acids. Germline lookup yields CDR1 MNHEY and CDR2 SMNVEV (reference sequence). The DNA of the CDR3 is TGTGCCAGCAGTGTAACGGTGAGTCAGCCCCAGCATTTT. Amino acids: CASSVTVSQPQHF.

The gene calls are TRBV7-2 and TRBJ2-3; 7 bases line up with TRBD2. This CDR3 contains 15 residues. CDR1 SGHTA and CDR2 FQGNSA come from the germline V gene. V gave up 7 bases and J gave up 9 bases; unmatched junction bases: 16. CDR3 bases: TGTGCCAGCAATTGGGGGGGGACTTCTCAGATAACGCAGTATTTT. This encodes CASNWGGTSQITQYF. Based on the CDR3 plus reference TRBV7-2 and TRBJ2-3, the full variable domain is GAGVSQSPSNKVTEKGKDVELRCDPISGHTALYWYRQSLGQGLEFLIYFQGNSAPDKSGLPSDRFSAERTGGSVSTLTIQRTQQEDSAVYLCASNWGGTSQITQYFGPGTRLTVL.